A selection of T cell receptor beta chains follows, all from one sample in a study of untreated major depressive disorder. The assay was immunoSEQ multiplex PCR, and TCRdb's table has in-frame clones only and misses some. The sample yields around 13,000 clones, around nine tenths seen once. Sequences were obtained from CD4+ T cells from PBMCs. Receptors originate from a man aged 25-45 years with major depressive disorder. The CDR3 runs from the conserved cysteine through the conserved F or W. A D gene is named only where the DNA matches it firmly. Where a row states a size, it is once, few, many or the class of an expanded clone; other rows omit it.

size	V	J	D	DNA	CDR3
NA	TRBV7-6	TRBJ2-1	TRBD1	TGTGCCAGCAGCTTAGTGACCGGGACAGGGAACGAGCAGTTCTTC	CASSLVTGTGNEQFF
NA	TRBV5-1	TRBJ1-4	NA	TGCGCCAGCAGCGGGGGGCGCGCTAATGAAAAACTGTTTTTT	CASSGGRANEKLFF
NA	TRBV28	TRBJ1-2	NA	TGTGCCAGCAGTTCGACGGCCAGCTACACCTTC	CASSSTASYTF
NA	TRBV2	TRBJ1-4	TRBD1	TGTGCCAGCAGGCCAGACAGGGCCGGGGCTGAAAAACTGTTTTTT	CASRPDRAGAEKLFF
NA	TRBV4-1	TRBJ2-5	TRBD2	TGCGCCAGCAGCCAAGTAGGGGCGGGGGGGCGAGAGACCCAGTACTTC	CASSQVGAGGRETQYF
NA	TRBV7-2	TRBJ1-5	NA	TGTGCCAGCAGCTCCTTGGGGGTGATCAATCAGCCCCAGCATTTT	CASSSLGVINQPQHF
NA	TRBV28	TRBJ2-3	NA	TGTGCCAGCACCCCTTCTAGTCCTCCAAAAGATACGCAGTATTTT	CASTPSSPPKDTQYF
NA	TRBV6-6	TRBJ1-5	NA	TGTGCCAGCAGCCCAGCCGAGGGTAATCAGCCCCAGCATTTT	CASSPAEGNQPQHF
NA	TRBV28	TRBJ2-5	NA	TGTGCCAGCAGACAGGGTTTTGGGGAGACCCAGTACTTC	CASRQGFGETQYF
NA	TRBV18	TRBJ1-1	TRBD1	TGTGCCAGCTCAAAAACAGGGGAGAGGACTGAAGCTTTCTTT	CASSKTGERTEAFF
NA	TRBV28	TRBJ1-1	NA	TGTGCCAGCAGTTTCAGGGGCAGCCTGAACGAAGCTTTCTTT	CASSFRGSLNEAFF
once	TRBV28	TRBJ1-1	NA	TGTGCCAGCAGCCTAACGGGGAGGGCGCGTGCTGAAGCTTTCTTT	CASSLTGRARAEAFF
NA	TRBV5-1	TRBJ2-2	NA	TGCGCCAGCAGCTTGGACAGGGCCGGGGAGCTGTTTTTT	CASSLDRAGELFF
NA	TRBV2	TRBJ2-5	TRBD1	TGTGCCAGCAGGGTTCAGGGGGCGCCCCAAGAGACCCAGTACTTC	CASRVQGAPQETQYF
NA	TRBV11-2	TRBJ2-2	NA	TGTGCCAGCAGCTTAGAGGCGGCGTTCCCGAACACCGGGGAGCTGTTTTTT	CASSLEAAFPNTGELFF
NA	TRBV30	TRBJ1-3	NA	TGTGCCTGGAATTTAGCGCGAGTCCCCTCTGGAAACACCATATATTTT	CAWNLARVPSGNTIYF
NA	TRBV7-9	TRBJ1-4	NA	TGTGCCAGCAGCTTACCGGGACGGATACATGAAAAACTGTTTTTT	CASSLPGRIHEKLFF
NA	TRBV18	TRBJ2-7	NA	TGTGCCAGCTCACCACCGAACAGGGTGGACGAGCAGTACTTC	CASSPPNRVDEQYF
NA	TRBV25-1	TRBJ2-6	NA	TGTGCCAGCGGGGACTTCTCTGGGGCCAACGTCCTGACTTTC	CASGDFSGANVLTF
NA	TRBV9	TRBJ2-2	NA	TGTGCCAGCAGCGTCACTAGCTCGAACACCGGGGAGCTGTTTTTT	CASSVTSSNTGELFF
NA	TRBV7-9	TRBJ2-6	NA	TGTGCCAGCAGCTCGGAAAAAAAGAGCTCTGGGGCCAACGTCCTGACTTTC	CASSSEKKSSGANVLTF
NA	TRBV5-6	TRBJ2-4	NA	TGTGCCAGCAGCAATTATTTCCTACTAGCCAAAAACATTCAGTACTTC	CASSNYFLLAKNIQYF
NA	TRBV6-1	TRBJ2-3	TRBD2	TGTGCCAGCAGTGTGTCTGGACTAGCGGGGGGGGCGAGCACAGATACGCAGTATTTT	CASSVSGLAGGASTDTQYF
NA	TRBV5-6	TRBJ1-2	NA	TGTGCCAGCAGCTTTGGGGGTGGCTACACCTTC	CASSFGGGYTF
NA	TRBV7-9	TRBJ2-3	TRBD2	TGTGCCAGCAGCTCATTAGCGGGGGGCACAGATACGCAGTATTTT	CASSSLAGGTDTQYF
NA	TRBV30	TRBJ2-1	NA	TGTGCCTGGAGTTCCCGGGGGAATGAGCAGTTCTTC	CAWSSRGNEQFF
NA	TRBV5-6	TRBJ2-1	NA	TGTGCCAGCAGCTTTAAGGGGGGTTCCTACAATGAGCAGTTCTTC	CASSFKGGSYNEQFF
NA	TRBV12-5	TRBJ1-1	NA	TGTGCTAGTGGTACTCGGACGGTCCATGCAGAAGCTTTCTTT	CASGTRTVHAEAFF
NA	TRBV4-1	TRBJ2-7	NA	TGCGCCAGCAGCCAAGGTCAGGACAGCATTTACGAGCAGTACTTC	CASSQGQDSIYEQYF
NA	TRBV5-4	TRBJ2-7	NA	TGTGCCAGCAGCCCTGCCACGCAAGAATACGAGCAGTACTTC	CASSPATQEYEQYF
NA	TRBV7-3	TRBJ1-4	NA	TGTGCCAGCAGTCTTACGACGGCCGGCCTCGAAAAACTGTTTTTT	CASSLTTAGLEKLFF
NA	TRBV7-9	TRBJ2-5	NA	TGTGCCAGCAGCTTAGGATCAGGGGAGACCCAGTACTTC	CASSLGSGETQYF
NA	TRBV30	TRBJ1-1	TRBD1	TGTGCCTGGAGTGGGGTTGCAGGGGGCCGATTT	CAWSGVAGGRF
NA	TRBV2	TRBJ1-6	NA	TGTGCCAGCAGTCCAAACGACAGTGGGTCACCCCTCCACTTT	CASSPNDSGSPLHF
NA	TRBV12-5	TRBJ1-3	TRBD1	TGTGCTAGTGGTATCACCCCGGACAGGGGGCTTGGAAACACCATATATTTT	CASGITPDRGLGNTIYF
NA	TRBV6-1	TRBJ2-1	NA	TGTGCCAGCAGCCCCAATCTAGGTTGGGCTGAGCAGTTCTTC	CASSPNLGWAEQFF
NA	TRBV7-9	TRBJ2-1	TRBD2	TGTGCCAGCAGCTTAGCGGGGAGGGGACCTGAGCAGTTCTTC	CASSLAGRGPEQFF
once	TRBV4-2	TRBJ2-7	NA	TGTGCCAGCAGCCAAGGAGAAGGCGGGGCCAACGAGCAGTACTTC	CASSQGEGGANEQYF
NA	TRBV9	TRBJ2-7	TRBD2	TGTGCCAGCAGTCCCACCGTAGCGGGGGGGTCCTACGAGCAGTACTTC	CASSPTVAGGSYEQYF
NA	TRBV2	TRBJ1-5	NA	TGTGCCAGCAAACGGAGGGAGGGGACTCAGCCCCAGCATTTT	CASKRREGTQPQHF
NA	TRBV10-1	TRBJ1-5	TRBD1	TGCGCCTACACCCCCAGGGAGCACAGGGGTCAGCCCCAGCATTTT	CAYTPREHRGQPQHF